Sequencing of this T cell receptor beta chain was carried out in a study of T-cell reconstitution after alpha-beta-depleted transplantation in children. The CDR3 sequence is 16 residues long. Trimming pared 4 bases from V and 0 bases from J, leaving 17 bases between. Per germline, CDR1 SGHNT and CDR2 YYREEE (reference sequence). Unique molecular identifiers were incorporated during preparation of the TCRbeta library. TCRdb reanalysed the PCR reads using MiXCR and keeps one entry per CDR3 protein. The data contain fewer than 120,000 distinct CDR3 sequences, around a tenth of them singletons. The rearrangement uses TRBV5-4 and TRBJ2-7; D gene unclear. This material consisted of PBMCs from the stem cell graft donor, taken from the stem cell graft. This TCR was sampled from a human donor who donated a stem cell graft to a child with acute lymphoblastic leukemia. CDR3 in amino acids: CASSPGPESSSYEQYF. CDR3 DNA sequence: TGTGCCAGCAGCCCCGGGCCGGAGTCGAGCTCCTACGAGCAGTACTTC. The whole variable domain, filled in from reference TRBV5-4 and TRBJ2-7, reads ETGVTQSPTHLIKTRGQQVTLRCSSQSGHNTVSWYQQALGQGPQFIFQYYREEENGRGNFPPRFSGLQFPNYSSELNVNALELDDSALYLCASSPGPESSSYEQYFGPGTRLTVT.